These T cell receptor beta chains were read from a single sample in a study of shared clonotypes between healthy human individuals. The protocol was immunoSEQ multiplex PCR, while the TCRdb copy is restricted to in-frame clones and leaves out a portion. Here the sample spans millions of clones, roughly 92% being singletons. Sequencing was carried out using naive CD4+ T cells sorted from blood. The receptors come from a man between 18 and 29 years old in good health. Both conserved end residues are part of each CDR3. The D gene is left open where the match is weak. Clone size is shown for a subset of rows, as once, few, many or a class of expanded clone.

D	size	V	J	DNA	CDR3
NA	few	TRBV11-1	TRBJ1-6	TGTGCCAGCAGCTTAGAAGAGGGGATGAATTCACCCCTCCACTTT	CASSLEEGMNSPLHF
TRBD1	NA	TRBV7-9	TRBJ1-3	TGTGCCAGCAGCCCAGGACAGGGGAGCTCTGGAAACACCATATATTTT	CASSPGQGSSGNTIYF
TRBD1	NA	TRBV5-1	TRBJ1-4	TGCGCCAGCAGCACCGGGACAGGGAGGTTTGAAAAACTGTTTTTT	CASSTGTGRFEKLFF
TRBD1	NA	TRBV7-9	TRBJ1-2	TGTGCCAGCAGCTCTGGACAGGGGGCGCACGGCTACACCTTC	CASSSGQGAHGYTF
TRBD2	NA	TRBV7-6	TRBJ2-2	TGTGCCAGCAGCTTAGAGTTGCGGACTAGCGGGAGAAGGGACACCGGGGAGCTGTTTTTT	CASSLELRTSGRRDTGELFF
NA	NA	TRBV11-3	TRBJ2-6	TGTGCCAGCAGCCGGGACTCCCATTCTGGGGCCAACGTCCTGACTTTC	CASSRDSHSGANVLTF
TRBD2	NA	TRBV7-9	TRBJ2-5	TGTGCCAGCGCCTGGGGAGGGGTTCAAGAGACCCAGTACTTC	CASAWGGVQETQYF
NA	NA	TRBV19	TRBJ2-5	TGTGCCAGTAGTATGGGCAGGGGAGAGACCCAGTACTTC	CASSMGRGETQYF
NA	NA	TRBV5-1	TRBJ1-1	TGCGCCAGCAGCTATATCCCAGACAGTGAAGCTTTCTTT	CASSYIPDSEAFF
NA	NA	TRBV29-1	TRBJ2-6	TGCAGCGTTGGGGCAGGGGCTGGGGCCAACGTCCTGACTTTC	CSVGAGAGANVLTF
TRBD2	NA	TRBV2	TRBJ2-3	TGTGCCAGCAGTGAAGCGCTTAGGCTAGCGGGAGGCACAGATACGCAGTATTTT	CASSEALRLAGGTDTQYF
TRBD2	NA	TRBV23-1	TRBJ2-7	TGCGCCAGCAGCCTGGTAGCGGGAAGTCGGCGCTCCTACGAGCAGTACTTC	CASSLVAGSRRSYEQYF
TRBD1	NA	TRBV6-5	TRBJ1-3	TGTGCCAGCAGTCGTCGGACAGGGTCTGGAAACACCATATATTTT	CASSRRTGSGNTIYF
TRBD1	NA	TRBV29-1	TRBJ1-1	TGCAGCGTTGGGGGTATTTGGACAGGGGGCGAAGCTTTCTTT	CSVGGIWTGGEAFF
TRBD1	once	TRBV7-6	TRBJ2-6	TGTGCCAGCAGCTTAAGGTCCGGGACAGTCCCTTGGGGGGCCAACGTCCTGACTTTC	CASSLRSGTVPWGANVLTF
NA	once	TRBV2	TRBJ1-6	TGTGCCAGCAGTGACTGGGCGGTGAGCTCCTATAATTCACCCCTCCACTTT	CASSDWAVSSYNSPLHF
TRBD1	few	TRBV4-2	TRBJ1-6	TGTGCCAGCAGCCACCCCGACAGGGACTATAATTCACCCCTCCACTTT	CASSHPDRDYNSPLHF
NA	NA	TRBV5-1	TRBJ2-1	TGCGCCAGCAGCTTGGAAGGTCCGTACAATGAGCAGTTCTTC	CASSLEGPYNEQFF
NA	NA	TRBV10-3	TRBJ2-7	TGTGCCATCAGTGAGTCTGCCGGGAGGGCAGGGGGCTTCTACGAGCAGTACTTC	CAISESAGRAGGFYEQYF
TRBD1	NA	TRBV27	TRBJ2-5	TGTGCCAGCAGTACCCGGACAGGGAAAGAGACCCAGTACTTC	CASSTRTGKETQYF
NA	NA	TRBV2	TRBJ1-5	TGTGCCAGCAGTAAGGACGTGGATAGCAATCAGCCCCAGCATTTT	CASSKDVDSNQPQHF
TRBD2	NA	TRBV5-4	TRBJ2-5	TGTGCCAGCAGCCCCACCGGGACTATCCAAGAGACCCAGTACTTC	CASSPTGTIQETQYF
NA	NA	TRBV5-1	TRBJ1-2	TGCGCCAGCAGCTCGGGGACGGGAGCACCTAACTATGGCTACACCTTC	CASSSGTGAPNYGYTF
TRBD2	NA	TRBV18	TRBJ2-3	TGTGCCAGCTCCGCATTAAGCGGGACCGCCACAGATACGCAGTATTTT	CASSALSGTATDTQYF
NA	NA	TRBV7-2	TRBJ2-5	TGTGCCAGCAGCTTAGTTGCGGGGGCCACGACCCAGTACTTC	CASSLVAGATTQYF
NA	NA	TRBV7-8	TRBJ1-1	TGTGCCAGCAGCTTCCGTCAGGGCGCCACTGAAGCTTTCTTT	CASSFRQGATEAFF
NA	once	TRBV7-9	TRBJ1-3	TGTGCCAGCAGCCTTGCCCTCGGGATCTCTGGAAACACCATATATTTT	CASSLALGISGNTIYF